One TCR beta chain is described in this entry. This record comes from a study of CD8 T cells in Susac syndrome. Sequencing of TCR beta covered CD8+ and CD4+ T cells obtained from blood. The control participants were healthy donors, and these controls were matched with respect to both age and sex. The CDR3 extends over 12 amino acids. The V end was cut by 4 bases, the J end by 1 base, with 4 bases between. CDR1 is MNHNY, CDR2 SVGAGI, per germline (reference sequence). When the RNA was reverse transcribed, random hexamers were used with an input of about 0.5 to 1 ug. By means of immunoSEQ multiplex PCR, TCR beta CDR3 spanning 54 Vbeta and 13 Jbeta underwent amplification. TCRdb recomputed calls from the immunoSEQ multiplex PCR reads with MiXCR, one row per CDR3 protein. Of some 180,000 distinct CDR3 sequences listed, less than 95% are singletons.

V and J are TRBV6-6 and TRBJ1-1; D is unclear. Sequenced input: CD4+ T cells from PBMCs. This clonotype originated in a human donor in good health. In DNA, the CDR3 is TGTGCCAGCAGTTTCAAGAACACTGAAGCTTTCTTT. This codes for CASSFKNTEAFF.